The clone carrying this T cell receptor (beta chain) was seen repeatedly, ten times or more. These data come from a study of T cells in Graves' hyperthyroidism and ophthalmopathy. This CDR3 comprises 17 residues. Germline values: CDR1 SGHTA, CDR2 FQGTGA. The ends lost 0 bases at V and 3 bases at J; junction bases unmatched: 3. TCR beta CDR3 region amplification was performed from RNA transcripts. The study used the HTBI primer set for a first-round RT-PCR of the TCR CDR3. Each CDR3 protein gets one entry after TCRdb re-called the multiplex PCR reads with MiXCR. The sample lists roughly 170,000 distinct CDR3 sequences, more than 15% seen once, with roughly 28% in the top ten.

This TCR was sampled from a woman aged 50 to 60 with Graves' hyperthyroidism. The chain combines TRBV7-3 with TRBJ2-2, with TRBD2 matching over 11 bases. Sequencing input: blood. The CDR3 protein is CASSLTLTSGDTGELFF. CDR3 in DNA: TGTGCCAGCAGCTTAACGTTGACTAGCGGGGACACCGGGGAGCTGTTTTTT.